This T cell receptor beta chain is from a study of cytomegalovirus exposure and HLA in healthy donors. The V gene's germline CDR1 is MNHEY and CDR2 SVGAGI. The V gene end was trimmed by 4 bases and the J gene end by 1 base; junction bases not matched to a gene: 4. The CDR3 is made up of 15 amino acids. PCR employed 60 Vbeta and 13 Jbeta primers. Measured with immunoSEQ multiplex PCR; TCRdb has only the in-frame clones, and not every one. The table has about 120,000 clones, 75% to 90% seen once. The TCR was taken from a man aged 40-49 years in good health and CMV-seronegative. The source material was PBMCs. The V call is TRBV6-5, the J call TRBJ1-5; TRBD1 agrees at 7 bases. The CDR3 is CASSSTGLSNQPQHF. The DNA for the CDR3 is TGTGCCAGCAGTTCGACAGGGCTAAGCAATCAGCCCCAGCATTTT.